This record covers a single T cell receptor (beta chain). Antigen unknown. Clones were sequenced by immunoSEQ multiplex PCR, and TCRdb holds only the in-frame ones, with some missing. The sample contains some 81,000 clones, roughly 88% of which appear only once. Timing groups of about 4 and about 12 weeks for second doses were pooled. This record comes from a study of T cell responses to AZD1222 COVID-19 vaccine. Study-wide points: Increases in Spike-specific TCR breadth and depth were seen after two AZD1222 doses. Among spike-specific TCRs, nearly half reportedly target unmutated variant regions. Only a handful of AZD1222 recipients, roughly 6 in all, had baseline seropositivity.

The CDR3 has 15 amino acids. CDR1 and CDR2 from the germline V gene are SGDLS and YYNGEE. Trimming removed 4 bases at V and 3 bases at J, with 16 bases between. The specimen was peripheral blood, collected 28 days after the second AZD1222 dose. This TCR was recovered from an adult who received the AZD1222 COVID-19 vaccine. The chain recombines TRBV9 with TRBJ2-5, with D perhaps assigned TRBD1 or TRBD2 (5 bases each). CDR3 region: CASSIQSGREETQYF. As DNA, the CDR3 is TGTGCCAGCAGCATCCAATCGGGGCGGGAAGAGACCCAGTACTTC. The full variable domain, completed using reference TRBV9 and TRBJ2-5, is DSGVTQTPKHLITATGQRVTLRCSPRSGDLSVYWYQQSLDQGLQFLIQYYNGEERAKGNILERFSAQQFPDLHSELNLSSLELGDSALYFCASSIQSGREETQYFGPGTRLLVL.